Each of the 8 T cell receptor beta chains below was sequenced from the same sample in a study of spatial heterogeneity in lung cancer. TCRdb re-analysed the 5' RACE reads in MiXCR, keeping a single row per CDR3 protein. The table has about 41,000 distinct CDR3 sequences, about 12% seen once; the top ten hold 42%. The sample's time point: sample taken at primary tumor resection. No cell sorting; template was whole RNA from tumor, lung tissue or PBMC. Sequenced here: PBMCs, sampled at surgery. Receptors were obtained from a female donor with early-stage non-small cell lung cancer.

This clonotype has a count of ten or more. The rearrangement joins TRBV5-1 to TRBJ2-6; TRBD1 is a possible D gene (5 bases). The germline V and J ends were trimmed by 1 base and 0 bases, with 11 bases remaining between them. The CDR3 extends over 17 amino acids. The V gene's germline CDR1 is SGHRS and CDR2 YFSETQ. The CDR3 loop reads CASSLRGASSGANVLTF. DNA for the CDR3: TGCGCCAGCAGCTTGAGGGGCGCGAGCTCTGGGGCCAACGTCCTGACTTTC.

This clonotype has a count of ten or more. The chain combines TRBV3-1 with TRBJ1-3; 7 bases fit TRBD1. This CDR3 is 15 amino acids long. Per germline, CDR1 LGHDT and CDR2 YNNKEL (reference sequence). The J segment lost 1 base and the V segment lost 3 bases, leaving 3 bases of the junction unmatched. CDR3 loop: CASSQMTGSGNTIYF. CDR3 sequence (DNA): TGTGCCAGCAGCCAGATGACAGGGTCTGGAAACACCATATATTTT. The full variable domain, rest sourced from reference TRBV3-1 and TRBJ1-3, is DTAVSQTPKYLVTQMGNDKSIKCEQNLGHDTMYWYKQDSKKFLKIMFSYNNKELIINETVPNRFSPKSPDKAHLNLHINSLELGDSAVYFCASSQMTGSGNTIYFGEGSWLTVV.

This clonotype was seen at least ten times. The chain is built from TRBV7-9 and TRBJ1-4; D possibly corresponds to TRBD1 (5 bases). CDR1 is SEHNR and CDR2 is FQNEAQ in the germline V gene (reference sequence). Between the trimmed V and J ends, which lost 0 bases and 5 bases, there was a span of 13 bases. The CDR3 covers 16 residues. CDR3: CASSLAGGTGNEKLFF. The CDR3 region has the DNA TGTGCCAGCAGCTTAGCGGGAGGGACGGGAAATGAAAAACTGTTTTTT.

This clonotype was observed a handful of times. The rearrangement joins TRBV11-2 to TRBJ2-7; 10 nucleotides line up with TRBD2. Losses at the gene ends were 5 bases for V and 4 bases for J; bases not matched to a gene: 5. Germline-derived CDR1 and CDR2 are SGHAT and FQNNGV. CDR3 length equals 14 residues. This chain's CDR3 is CASSALLAGYEQYF. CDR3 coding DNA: TGTGCCAGCAGCGCCTTACTAGCGGGGTACGAGCAGTACTTC.

The CDR3 spells CASSLEGTGNGDTQYF. The CDR3 region has the DNA TGTGCCAGCAGCTTAGAGGGGACAGGGAATGGAGATACGCAGTATTTT. The rearrangement links TRBV7-9 to TRBJ2-3, with 9 bases fitting TRBD1. From germline, CDR1 is SEHNR and CDR2 FQNEAQ (reference sequence). CDR3 length equals 16 residues. J lost 5 bases, V lost 1 base, and 7 bases had no gene match.

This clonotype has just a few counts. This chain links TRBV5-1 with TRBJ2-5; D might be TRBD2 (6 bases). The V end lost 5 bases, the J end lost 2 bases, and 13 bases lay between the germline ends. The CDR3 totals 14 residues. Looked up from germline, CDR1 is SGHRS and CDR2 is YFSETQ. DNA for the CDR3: TGCGCCAGCAGTTGGGGAGGATTACAAGAGACCCAGTACTTC. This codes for CASSWGGLQETQYF.

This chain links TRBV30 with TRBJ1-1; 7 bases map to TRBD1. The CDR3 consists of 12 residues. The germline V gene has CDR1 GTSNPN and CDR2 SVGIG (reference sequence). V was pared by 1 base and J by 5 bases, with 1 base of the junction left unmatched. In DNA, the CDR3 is TGTGCCTGGAGTGCCAGGGGGACTGAAGCTTTCTTT. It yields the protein CAWSARGTEAFF.

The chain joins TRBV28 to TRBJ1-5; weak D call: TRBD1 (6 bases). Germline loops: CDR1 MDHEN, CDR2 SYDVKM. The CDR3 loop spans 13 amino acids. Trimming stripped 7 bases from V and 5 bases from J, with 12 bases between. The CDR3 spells CASISGVDQPQHF. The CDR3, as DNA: TGTGCCAGCATATCAGGGGTAGATCAGCCCCAGCATTTT.